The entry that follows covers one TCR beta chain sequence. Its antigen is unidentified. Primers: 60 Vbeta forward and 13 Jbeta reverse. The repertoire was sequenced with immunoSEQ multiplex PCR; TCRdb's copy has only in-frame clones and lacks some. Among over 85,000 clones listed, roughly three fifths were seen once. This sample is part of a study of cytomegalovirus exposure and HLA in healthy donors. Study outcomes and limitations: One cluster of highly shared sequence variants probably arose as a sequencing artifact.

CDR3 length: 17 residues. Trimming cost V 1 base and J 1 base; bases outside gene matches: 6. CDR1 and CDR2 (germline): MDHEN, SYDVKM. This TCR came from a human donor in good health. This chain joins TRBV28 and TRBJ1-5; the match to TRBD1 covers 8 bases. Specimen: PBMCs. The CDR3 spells CASSLLTGARSNQPQHF. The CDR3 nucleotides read TGTGCCAGCAGTTTATTGACAGGGGCCCGAAGCAATCAGCCCCAGCATTTT.